Listed below are T cell receptor beta chains from one sample, sequenced in a study of PD-L1 blockade in urothelial cancer. Sequencing used immunoSEQ multiplex PCR; TCRdb keeps in-frame clones, though not all of them. This sample has fewer than 65,000 clones, with roughly 85% found just once. The starting material was PBMCs, obtained around atezolizumab (anti-PD-L1) treatment. These receptors were obtained from a woman aged 60-75 years with urothelial cancer. CDR3s leave out the opening cysteine and the closing phenylalanine or tryptophan.

TRBV4-1	TRBJ1-2	ASSQETGKNYGYT
TRBV29-1	TRBJ2-5	SVGQANQETQY
TRBV2	TRBJ1-3	ASNRQALSGNTIY
TRBV7-2	TRBJ2-3	ATGLADTQY
TRBV7-9	TRBJ1-1	ASSLSGVPGQGMGTEAF
TRBV2	TRBJ2-5	ASSPGGVETQY
TRBV18	TRBJ1-2	ASSPDREYGYT
TRBV18	TRBJ1-4	ASSPWTETNEKLF
TRBV5-1	TRBJ2-7	ASSPSGPGGYEQY
TRBV7-9	TRBJ2-1	ASSLAGRSSSYNEQF
TRBV11-3	TRBJ2-7	ASSSNMVREQY
TRBV5-1	TRBJ2-6	ASSLRQGATGANVLT
TRBV27	TRBJ2-3	ATTASGGEYTDTQY
TRBV18	TRBJ2-7	ASSPAEGYEQY
TRBV7-2	TRBJ2-3	ASSLLQSTDTQY
TRBV27	TRBJ2-7	ASSTIRQGLEQY
TRBV16	TRBJ2-7	ASSQGGGEEQY
TRBV4-3	TRBJ1-3	ASSQDRQAGNTIY
TRBV2	TRBJ2-3	ASSDRTGGTTDTQY
TRBV5-4	TRBJ2-7	ASSSTGQRYEQY
TRBV19	TRBJ1-5	ASSPWRVPATQPQH
TRBV5-5	TRBJ1-6	ASRRAGDNSSPLH
TRBV5-8	TRBJ2-1	ASSSGQAKYNEQF
TRBV4-2	TRBJ2-7	ASSYIAGDYEQY
TRBV10-1	TRBJ1-2	ASSDRTGGVKDYGYT